Listed below are T cell receptor beta chains from one sample, sequenced in a study of early T cells in non-severe SARS-CoV-2 infection. TCRdb called the 5' RACE reads again in MiXCR, with one record for every CDR3 protein. Of about 83,000 distinct CDR3 sequences listed, 8% to 13% are singletons. Sequences were derived from whole blood, sampled at baseline. All receptors come from an adult who was a healthcare worker with PCR-confirmed SARS-CoV-2 infection or an uninfected control (not recorded which). Both conserved end residues are part of each CDR3. Each record gives: D gene, J gene, V gene, clone size, CDR3 protein, CDR3 DNA. The D gene is left open where the match is weak. Part of the rows lack a size; the others show once, few, many or a class for expanded clones.

d_gene: TRBD2
j_gene: TRBJ2-2
v_gene: TRBV20-1
abundance: -
CDR3aa: CSARDSGRDTGELFF
CDR3nt: TGCAGTGCTAGAGATAGCGGGAGGGACACCGGGGAGCTGTTTTTT

d_gene: -
j_gene: TRBJ1-1
v_gene: TRBV25-1
abundance: many
CDR3aa: CASSTVNTEAFF
CDR3nt: TGTGCCAGCAGCACTGTCAACACTGAAGCTTTCTTT

d_gene: -
j_gene: TRBJ2-5
v_gene: TRBV2
abundance: few
CDR3aa: CASYPQGGETQYF
CDR3nt: TGTGCCAGTTACCCTCAGGGGGGAGAGACCCAGTACTTC

d_gene: -
j_gene: TRBJ1-1
v_gene: TRBV7-3
abundance: -
CDR3aa: CASGRGKVNTEAFF
CDR3nt: TGTGCCAGCGGGAGGGGGAAGGTGAACACTGAAGCTTTCTTT

d_gene: -
j_gene: TRBJ1-2
v_gene: TRBV5-1
abundance: few
CDR3aa: CASSLGTGPYGYTF
CDR3nt: TGCGCCAGCAGCTTGGGGACGGGACCGTATGGCTACACCTTC

d_gene: -
j_gene: TRBJ1-2
v_gene: TRBV20-1
abundance: -
CDR3aa: CSARDSAGRGLFGYTF
CDR3nt: TGCAGTGCTAGAGATAGTGCAGGGAGGGGCTTGTTCGGCTACACCTTC

d_gene: -
j_gene: TRBJ1-1
v_gene: TRBV2
abundance: few
CDR3aa: CAGGHENTEAFF
CDR3nt: TGTGCCGGAGGACACGAGAACACTGAAGCTTTCTTT

d_gene: TRBD2
j_gene: TRBJ2-3
v_gene: TRBV12-3/TRBV12-4
abundance: many
CDR3aa: CASSLRSGGGRQTDTQYF
CDR3nt: TGTGCCAGCAGTTTGAGAAGCGGGGGGGGACGGCAGACAGATACGCAGTATTTT

d_gene: -
j_gene: TRBJ2-2
v_gene: TRBV27
abundance: few
CDR3aa: CASSPSSGPTGELFF
CDR3nt: TGTGCCAGCAGTCCCTCCTCGGGTCCCACCGGGGAGCTGTTTTTT

d_gene: -
j_gene: TRBJ2-3
v_gene: TRBV9
abundance: -
CDR3aa: CASSVGNTQYF
CDR3nt: TGTGCCAGCAGCGTAGGGAATACGCAGTATTTT

d_gene: -
j_gene: TRBJ1-1
v_gene: TRBV20-1
abundance: -
CDR3aa: CSARPPVDTEAFF
CDR3nt: TGCAGTGCTAGACCTCCGGTCGACACTGAAGCTTTCTTT

d_gene: -
j_gene: TRBJ2-7
v_gene: TRBV18
abundance: many
CDR3aa: CASSGTYYEQYF
CDR3nt: TGTGCCAGCTCCGGGACCTATTACGAGCAGTACTTC

d_gene: -
j_gene: TRBJ2-5
v_gene: TRBV4-2
abundance: few
CDR3aa: CASSQVGSQETQYF
CDR3nt: TGTGCCAGCAGCCAAGTTGGTAGTCAAGAGACCCAGTACTTC

d_gene: -
j_gene: TRBJ1-1
v_gene: TRBV7-9
abundance: many
CDR3aa: CASSLELGPSAEAFF
CDR3nt: TGTGCCAGCAGCTTAGAATTGGGGCCGTCTGCCGAAGCTTTCTTT

d_gene: -
j_gene: TRBJ2-6
v_gene: TRBV5-4
abundance: few
CDR3aa: CASSLGGTGANVLTF
CDR3nt: TGTGCCAGCAGCTTGGGAGGGACTGGGGCCAACGTCCTGACTTTC

d_gene: -
j_gene: TRBJ2-1
v_gene: TRBV2
abundance: -
CDR3aa: CASSRQNEQFF
CDR3nt: TGTGCCAGCAGTCGACAAAATGAGCAGTTCTTC

d_gene: TRBD1
j_gene: TRBJ2-3
v_gene: TRBV4-1
abundance: -
CDR3aa: CASSQGDRAPKWQYF
CDR3nt: TGCGCCAGCAGCCAAGGGGACAGGGCCCCGAAATGGCAGTATTTT

d_gene: -
j_gene: TRBJ2-1
v_gene: TRBV5-1
abundance: few
CDR3aa: CASSLLQSSYNEQFF
CDR3nt: TGCGCCAGCAGCTTGCTGCAGAGCTCCTACAATGAGCAGTTCTTC

d_gene: TRBD1
j_gene: TRBJ2-7
v_gene: TRBV24-1
abundance: many
CDR3aa: CATSDTGTGTDEQYF
CDR3nt: TGTGCCACCAGTGATACCGGGACAGGGACGGACGAGCAGTACTTC

d_gene: -
j_gene: TRBJ2-7
v_gene: TRBV20-1
abundance: few
CDR3aa: CSARDPAGEQYF
CDR3nt: TGCAGTGCTAGAGACCCTGCCGGCGAGCAGTACTTC

d_gene: -
j_gene: TRBJ2-7
v_gene: TRBV7-9
abundance: -
CDR3aa: CASSSPGQYEQYF
CDR3nt: TGTGCCAGCAGCTCCCCGGGACAATACGAGCAGTACTTC

d_gene: TRBD1
j_gene: TRBJ2-7
v_gene: TRBV9
abundance: many
CDR3aa: CASSSRDRGSEQYF
CDR3nt: TGTGCCAGCAGCTCCCGGGACAGGGGTTCCGAGCAGTACTTC

d_gene: TRBD2
j_gene: TRBJ2-1
v_gene: TRBV4-1
abundance: few
CDR3aa: CASSQDPAGAQAGEQFF
CDR3nt: TGCGCCAGCAGCCAAGATCCAGCGGGAGCCCAGGCGGGTGAGCAGTTCTTC

d_gene: -
j_gene: TRBJ2-1
v_gene: TRBV6-1
abundance: -
CDR3aa: CASSYSGVPYNEQFF
CDR3nt: -

d_gene: TRBD1
j_gene: TRBJ2-5
v_gene: TRBV6-1
abundance: -
CDR3aa: CASSVTGGRETQYF
CDR3nt: TGTGCCAGCAGTGTCACAGGGGGCCGGGAGACCCAGTACTTC

d_gene: -
j_gene: TRBJ1-6
v_gene: TRBV20-1
abundance: -
CDR3aa: CSASDLYNSPLHF
CDR3nt: TGCAGTGCTAGCGACCTTTATAATTCACCCCTCCACTTT

d_gene: -
j_gene: TRBJ2-1
v_gene: TRBV12-3/TRBV12-4
abundance: few
CDR3aa: CASSLVEQFF
CDR3nt: TGTGCCAGCAGTTTGGTTGAGCAGTTCTTC

d_gene: TRBD2
j_gene: TRBJ2-7
v_gene: TRBV28
abundance: few
CDR3aa: CASSLMGPSGRSYEQYF
CDR3nt: TGTGCCAGCAGTTTGATGGGCCCTAGCGGGAGATCCTACGAGCAGTACTTC

d_gene: -
j_gene: TRBJ1-3
v_gene: TRBV2
abundance: few
CDR3aa: CASSEGPKAGNTIYF
CDR3nt: TGTGCCAGCAGTGAGGGCCCTAAAGCTGGAAACACCATATATTTT

d_gene: -
j_gene: TRBJ2-4
v_gene: TRBV28
abundance: few
CDR3aa: CASKSTGNIQYF
CDR3nt: TGTGCCAGCAAGAGTACTGGGAACATTCAGTACTTC

d_gene: -
j_gene: TRBJ1-1
v_gene: TRBV6-6
abundance: -
CDR3aa: CASSPGAFEAFF
CDR3nt: TGTGCCAGCAGCCCCGGGGCATTTGAAGCTTTCTTT

d_gene: -
j_gene: TRBJ2-5
v_gene: TRBV7-9
abundance: few
CDR3aa: CASSPEGAAYF
CDR3nt: TGTGCCAGCAGCCCGGAGGGGGCGGCGTACTTC

d_gene: -
j_gene: TRBJ2-1
v_gene: TRBV19
abundance: -
CDR3aa: CASSIIDHNEQFF
CDR3nt: TGTGCCAGTAGTATCATAGATCACAATGAGCAGTTCTTC

d_gene: TRBD1
j_gene: TRBJ1-2
v_gene: TRBV28
abundance: few
CDR3aa: CASSLSDRGDYGYTF
CDR3nt: TGTGCCAGCAGTTTATCGGACAGGGGGGACTATGGCTACACCTTC

d_gene: -
j_gene: TRBJ1-4
v_gene: TRBV10-2
abundance: -
CDR3aa: CASSTKGTTTNEKLFF
CDR3nt: TGCGCCAGCAGTACTAAAGGGACAACAACTAATGAAAAACTGTTTTTT

d_gene: -
j_gene: TRBJ1-5
v_gene: TRBV6-2/TRBV6-3
abundance: -
CDR3aa: CASRGEDQPQHF
CDR3nt: TGTGCCAGCAGGGGAGAGGATCAGCCCCAGCATTTT

d_gene: -
j_gene: TRBJ2-1
v_gene: TRBV28
abundance: few
CDR3aa: CASRRQRLEQFF
CDR3nt: TGTGCCAGCAGAAGGCAGAGACTCGAACAGTTCTTC

d_gene: TRBD2
j_gene: TRBJ2-1
v_gene: TRBV4-1
abundance: few
CDR3aa: CASSQDRLAVGLLGNEQFF
CDR3nt: TGCGCCAGCAGCCAAGATCGGCTAGCGGTGGGCCTCCTTGGCAATGAGCAGTTCTTC

d_gene: TRBD2
j_gene: TRBJ2-7
v_gene: TRBV15
abundance: few
CDR3aa: CATSRDLTSGRTYEQYF
CDR3nt: TGTGCCACCAGCAGAGATCTTACTAGCGGGAGGACCTACGAGCAGTACTTC

d_gene: -
j_gene: TRBJ2-5
v_gene: TRBV12-3/TRBV12-4
abundance: many
CDR3aa: CASRSEETQYF
CDR3nt: TGTGCCAGCAGGTCGGAGGAGACCCAGTACTTC

d_gene: TRBD2
j_gene: TRBJ2-2
v_gene: TRBV4-2
abundance: few
CDR3aa: CASSPGTSGPTGELFF
CDR3nt: TGTGCCAGCAGCCCCGGGACTAGCGGACCCACCGGGGAGCTGTTTTTT

d_gene: TRBD1
j_gene: TRBJ2-7
v_gene: TRBV18
abundance: few
CDR3aa: CASSPWTGSYEQYF
CDR3nt: TGTGCCAGCTCACCCTGGACAGGCAGCTACGAGCAGTACTTC

d_gene: -
j_gene: TRBJ2-3
v_gene: TRBV28
abundance: -
CDR3aa: CASSFTTPTDTQYF
CDR3nt: TGTGCCAGCAGCTTTACGACACCCACAGATACGCAGTATTTT

d_gene: -
j_gene: TRBJ2-3
v_gene: TRBV7-3
abundance: few
CDR3aa: CASSPNAGKGDTQYF
CDR3nt: TGTGCCAGCAGTCCTAACGCGGGAAAAGGGGATACGCAGTATTTT

d_gene: -
j_gene: TRBJ1-2
v_gene: TRBV20-1
abundance: few
CDR3aa: CSVTENYGYTF
CDR3nt: TGCAGCGTTACAGAGAACTATGGCTACACCTTC

d_gene: -
j_gene: TRBJ2-5
v_gene: TRBV6-4
abundance: -
CDR3aa: CASSGQKETQYF
CDR3nt: TGTGCCAGCAGTGGACAGAAAGAGACCCAGTACTTC

d_gene: TRBD2
j_gene: TRBJ2-1
v_gene: TRBV11-2
abundance: many
CDR3aa: CASSLVEREKFF
CDR3nt: TGTGCCAGCAGCTTAGTGGAGCGGGAGAAGTTCTTC

d_gene: -
j_gene: TRBJ1-2
v_gene: TRBV27
abundance: -
CDR3aa: CASSKGSPGRNYGYTF
CDR3nt: TGTGCCAGCAGTAAGGGTTCTCCGGGACGGAACTATGGCTACACCTTC